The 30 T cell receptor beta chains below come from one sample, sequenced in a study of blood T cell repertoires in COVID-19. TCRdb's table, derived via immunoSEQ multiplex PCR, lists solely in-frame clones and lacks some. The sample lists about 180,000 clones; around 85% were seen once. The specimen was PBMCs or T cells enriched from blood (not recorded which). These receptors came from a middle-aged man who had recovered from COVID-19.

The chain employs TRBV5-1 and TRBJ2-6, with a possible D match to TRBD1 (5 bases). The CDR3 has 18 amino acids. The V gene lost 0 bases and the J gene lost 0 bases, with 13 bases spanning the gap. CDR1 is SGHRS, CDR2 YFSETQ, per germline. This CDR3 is CASSLVAGSLSGANVLTF. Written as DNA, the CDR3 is TGCGCCAGCAGCTTGGTGGCAGGGTCTCTCTCTGGGGCCAACGTCCTGACTTTC.

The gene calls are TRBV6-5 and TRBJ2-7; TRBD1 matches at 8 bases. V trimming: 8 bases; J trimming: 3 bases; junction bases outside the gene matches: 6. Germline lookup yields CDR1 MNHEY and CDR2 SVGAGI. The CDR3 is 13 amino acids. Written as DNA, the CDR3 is TGTGCCAGCGGTTTAGACAGGGGCTACGAGCAGTACTTC. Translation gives CASGLDRGYEQYF.

The CDR3 DNA reads TGTGCCAGCAGTGAATCTGGCCCCGGGGAGCTGTTTTTT. It is translated as CASSESGPGELFF. V and J are TRBV25-1 and TRBJ2-2; no clear D. This CDR3 is 13 amino acids long. Looked up from germline, CDR1 is MGHDK and CDR2 is SYGVNS. V was clipped by 1 base and J by 6 bases, with 6 bases between them.

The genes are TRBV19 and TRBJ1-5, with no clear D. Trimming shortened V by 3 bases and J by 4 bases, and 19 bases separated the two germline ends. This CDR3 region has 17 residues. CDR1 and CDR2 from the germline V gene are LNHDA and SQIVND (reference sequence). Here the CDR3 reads CASSISVGGRRNQPQHF. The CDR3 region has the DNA TGTGCCAGTAGTATCTCCGTGGGAGGGAGGCGGAATCAGCCCCAGCATTTT. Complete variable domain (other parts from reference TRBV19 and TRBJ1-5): DGGITQSPKYLFRKEGQNVTLSCEQNLNHDAMYWYRQDPGQGLRLIYYSQIVNDFQKGDIAEGYSVSREKKESFPLTVTSAQKNPTAFYLCASSISVGGRRNQPQHFGDGTRLSIL.

The CDR3 DNA sequence: TGCGCCAGCTCCTCACATGACCGGATCGGACAGTTTGATGAAAAACTGTTTTTT. Encoded protein: CASSSHDRIGQFDEKLFF. The genes are TRBV5-1 and TRBJ1-4; a weak D match, TRBD1 (6 bases). The germline V and J ends were trimmed by 7 bases and 6 bases, with 28 bases remaining between them. This CDR3 contains 18 residues. Germline values: CDR1 SGHRS, CDR2 YFSETQ.

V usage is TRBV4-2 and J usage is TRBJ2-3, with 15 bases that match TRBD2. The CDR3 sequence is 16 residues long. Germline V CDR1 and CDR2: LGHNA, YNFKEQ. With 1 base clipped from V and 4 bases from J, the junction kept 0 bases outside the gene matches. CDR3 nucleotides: TGTGCCAGCAGCCAAGGGACTAGCGGGGGGGCAGATACGCAGTATTTT. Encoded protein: CASSQGTSGGADTQYF.

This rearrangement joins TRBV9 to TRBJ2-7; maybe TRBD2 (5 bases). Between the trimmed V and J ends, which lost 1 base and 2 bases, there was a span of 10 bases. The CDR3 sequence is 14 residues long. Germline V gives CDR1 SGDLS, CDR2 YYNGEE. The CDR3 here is CASSVRAEAYEQYF. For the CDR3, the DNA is TGTGCCAGCAGCGTAAGGGCGGAGGCCTACGAGCAGTACTTC.

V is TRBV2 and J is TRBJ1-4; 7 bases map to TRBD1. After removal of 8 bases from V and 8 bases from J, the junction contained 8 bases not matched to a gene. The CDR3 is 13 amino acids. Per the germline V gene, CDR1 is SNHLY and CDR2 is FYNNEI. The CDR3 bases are TGTGCCAGCTTTCACAGGGGTCGGGAAAAACTGTTTTTT. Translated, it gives CASFHRGREKLFF.

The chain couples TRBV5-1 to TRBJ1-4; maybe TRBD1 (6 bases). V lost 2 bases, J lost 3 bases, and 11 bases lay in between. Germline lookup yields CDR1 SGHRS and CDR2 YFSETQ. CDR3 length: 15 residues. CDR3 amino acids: CASSFLGAANEKLFF. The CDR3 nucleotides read TGCGCCAGCAGCTTTCTGGGGGCGGCTAATGAAAAACTGTTTTTT.

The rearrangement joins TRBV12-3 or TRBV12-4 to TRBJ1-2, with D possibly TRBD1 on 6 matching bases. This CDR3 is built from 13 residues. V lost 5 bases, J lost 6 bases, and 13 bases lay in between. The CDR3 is CASSLLYRDGYTF. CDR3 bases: TGTGCCAGCAGTCTCCTCTACAGGGATGGCTACACCTTC.

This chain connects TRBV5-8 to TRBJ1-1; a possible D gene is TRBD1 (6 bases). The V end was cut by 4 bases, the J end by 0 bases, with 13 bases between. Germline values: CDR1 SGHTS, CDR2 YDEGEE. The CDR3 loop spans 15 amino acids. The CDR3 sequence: CASSVGHLMNTEAFF. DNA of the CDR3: TGTGCCAGCAGCGTGGGACACCTCATGAACACTGAAGCTTTCTTT. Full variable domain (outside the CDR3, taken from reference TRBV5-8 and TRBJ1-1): EAGVTQSPTHLIKTRGQQATLRCSPISGHTSVYWYQQALGLGLQFLLWYDEGEERNRGNFPPRFSGRQFPNYSSELNVNALELEDSALYLCASSVGHLMNTEAFFGQGTRLTVV.

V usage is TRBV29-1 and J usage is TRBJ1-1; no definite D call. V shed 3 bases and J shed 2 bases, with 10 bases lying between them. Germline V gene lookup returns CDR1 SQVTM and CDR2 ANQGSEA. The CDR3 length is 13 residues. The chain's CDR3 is CSVDNSFNTEAFF. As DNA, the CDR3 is TGCAGCGTTGATAACAGTTTTAACACTGAAGCTTTCTTT. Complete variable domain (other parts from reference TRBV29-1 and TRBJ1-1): SAVISQKPSRDICQRGTSLTIQCQVDSQVTMMFWYRQQPGQSLTLIATANQGSEATYESGFVIDKFPISRPNLTFSTLTVSNMSPEDSSIYLCSVDNSFNTEAFFGQGTRLTVV.

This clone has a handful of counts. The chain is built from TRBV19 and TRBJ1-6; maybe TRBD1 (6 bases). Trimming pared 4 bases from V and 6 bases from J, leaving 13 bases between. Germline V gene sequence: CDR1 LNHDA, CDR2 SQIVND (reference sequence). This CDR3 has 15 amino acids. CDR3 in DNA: TGTGCCAGTAGTACCGGGGGGGCCGTTAATTCACCCCTCCACTTT. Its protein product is CASSTGGAVNSPLHF.

The CDR3 bases are TGTGCCTGGGACGGGGGGGGTTCCTCCTACGAGCAGTACTTC. Translation: CAWDGGGSSYEQYF. The genes are TRBV30 and TRBJ2-7, with 8 bases fitting TRBD2. The ends lost 5 bases at V and 0 bases at J; junction bases unmatched: 6. Germline V CDR1 and CDR2: GTSNPN, SVGIG (reference sequence). This CDR3 comprises 14 residues.

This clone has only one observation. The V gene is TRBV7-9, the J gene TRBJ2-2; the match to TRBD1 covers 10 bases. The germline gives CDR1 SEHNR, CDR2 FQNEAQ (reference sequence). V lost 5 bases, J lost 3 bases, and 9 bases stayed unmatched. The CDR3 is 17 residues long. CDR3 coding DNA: TGTGCCAGCAGCACCAGACAGGGGGCGTGGTACACCGGGGAGCTGTTTTTT. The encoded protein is CASSTRQGAWYTGELFF.

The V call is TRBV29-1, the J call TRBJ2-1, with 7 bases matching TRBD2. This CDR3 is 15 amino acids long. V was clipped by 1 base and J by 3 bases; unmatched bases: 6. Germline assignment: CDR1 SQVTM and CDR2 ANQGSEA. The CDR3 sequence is CSVEVGGDYYNEQFF. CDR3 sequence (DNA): TGCAGCGTTGAAGTCGGCGGGGACTACTACAATGAGCAGTTCTTC.

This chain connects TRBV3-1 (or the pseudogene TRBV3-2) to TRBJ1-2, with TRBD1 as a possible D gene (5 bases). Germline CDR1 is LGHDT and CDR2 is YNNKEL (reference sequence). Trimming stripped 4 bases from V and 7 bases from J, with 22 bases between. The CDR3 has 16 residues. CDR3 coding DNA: TGTGCCAGCAGCCCGCACGCCAGGACATTTGAAAGTGGCTACACCTTC. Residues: CASSPHARTFESGYTF.

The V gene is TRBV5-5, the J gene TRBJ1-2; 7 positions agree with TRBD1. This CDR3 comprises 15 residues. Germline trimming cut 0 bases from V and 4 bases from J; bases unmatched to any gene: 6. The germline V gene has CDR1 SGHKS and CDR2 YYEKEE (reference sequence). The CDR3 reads CASSLGSPGGYGYTF. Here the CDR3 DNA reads TGTGCCAGCAGCTTGGGGTCTCCAGGGGGCTATGGCTACACCTTC.

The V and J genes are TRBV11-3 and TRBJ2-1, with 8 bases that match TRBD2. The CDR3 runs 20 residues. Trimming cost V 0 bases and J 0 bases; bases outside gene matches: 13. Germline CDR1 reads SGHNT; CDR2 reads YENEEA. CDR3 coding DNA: TGTGCCAGCAGCTTAGAAAGGTGGGATAGCGGGGAGAGCTCCTACAATGAGCAGTTCTTC. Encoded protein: CASSLERWDSGESSYNEQFF.

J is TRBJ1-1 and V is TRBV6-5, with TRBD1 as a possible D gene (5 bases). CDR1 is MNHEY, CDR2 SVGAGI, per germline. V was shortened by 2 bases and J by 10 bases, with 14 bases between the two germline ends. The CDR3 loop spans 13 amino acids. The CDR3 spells CASSYSQGSTAFF. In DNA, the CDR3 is TGTGCCAGCAGTTACAGCCAGGGCAGCACAGCTTTCTTT.

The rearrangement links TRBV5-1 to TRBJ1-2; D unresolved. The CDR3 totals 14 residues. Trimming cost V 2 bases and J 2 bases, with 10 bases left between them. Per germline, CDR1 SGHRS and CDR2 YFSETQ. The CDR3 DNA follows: TGCGCCAGCAGCTTATCCGACGGGAACTATGGCTACACCTTC. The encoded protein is CASSLSDGNYGYTF.

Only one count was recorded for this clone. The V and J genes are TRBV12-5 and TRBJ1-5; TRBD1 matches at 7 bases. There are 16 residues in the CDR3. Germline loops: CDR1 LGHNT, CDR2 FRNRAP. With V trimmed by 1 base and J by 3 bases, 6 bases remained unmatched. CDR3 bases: TGTGCTAGTGGTTTGGCGCCGGGACAGTTCAATCAGCCCCAGCATTTT. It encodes CASGLAPGQFNQPQHF.

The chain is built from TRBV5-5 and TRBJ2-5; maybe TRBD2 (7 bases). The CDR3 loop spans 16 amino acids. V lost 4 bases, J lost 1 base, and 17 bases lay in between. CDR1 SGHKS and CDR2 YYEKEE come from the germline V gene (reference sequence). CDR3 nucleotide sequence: TGTGCCAGCAGCCCAAGGGGGGGCCGCCTCCAAGAGACCCAGTACTTC. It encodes CASSPRGGRLQETQYF.

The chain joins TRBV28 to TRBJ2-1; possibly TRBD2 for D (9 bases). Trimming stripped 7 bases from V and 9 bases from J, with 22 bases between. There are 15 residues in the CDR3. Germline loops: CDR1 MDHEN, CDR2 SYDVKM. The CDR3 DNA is TGTGCCAGCATTGGACAGGGCGGGAGGGCCGTTGAGCAGTTCTTC. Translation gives CASIGQGGRAVEQFF.

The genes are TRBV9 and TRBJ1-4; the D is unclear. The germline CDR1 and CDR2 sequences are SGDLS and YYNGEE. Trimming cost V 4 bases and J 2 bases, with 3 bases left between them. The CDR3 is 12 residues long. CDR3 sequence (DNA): TGTGCCAGCAGCAGCACTAATGAAAAACTGTTTTTT. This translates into CASSSTNEKLFF.

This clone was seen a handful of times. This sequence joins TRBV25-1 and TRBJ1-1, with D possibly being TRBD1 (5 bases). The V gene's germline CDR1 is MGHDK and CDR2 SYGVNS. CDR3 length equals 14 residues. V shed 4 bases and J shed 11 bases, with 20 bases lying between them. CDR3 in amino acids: CASSGGGEVARAFF. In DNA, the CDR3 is TGTGCCAGCAGTGGCGGGGGGGAGGTGGCTCGGGCTTTCTTT.

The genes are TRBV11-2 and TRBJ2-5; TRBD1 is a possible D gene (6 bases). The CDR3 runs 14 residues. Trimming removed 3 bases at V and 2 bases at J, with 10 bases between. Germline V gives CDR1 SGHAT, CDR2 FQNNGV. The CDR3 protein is CASSLGTLQETQYF. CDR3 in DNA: TGTGCCAGCAGCTTGGGGACACTTCAAGAGACCCAGTACTTC.

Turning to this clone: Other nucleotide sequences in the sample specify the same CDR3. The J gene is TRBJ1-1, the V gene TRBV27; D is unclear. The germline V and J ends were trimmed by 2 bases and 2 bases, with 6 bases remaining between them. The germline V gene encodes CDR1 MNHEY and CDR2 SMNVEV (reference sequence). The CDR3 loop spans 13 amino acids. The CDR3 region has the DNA TGTGCCAGCAGTTTAGGCGGAAACACTGAAGCTTTCTTT. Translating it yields CASSLGGNTEAFF.

The chain's CDR3 is CASSELGLAETQYF. CDR3 nucleotides: TGCGCCAGCAGTGAGTTGGGACTAGCGGAGACCCAGTACTTC. The gene calls are TRBV10-2 and TRBJ2-5, with 10 nucleotides matching TRBD2. CDR3 length equals 14 residues. The trim removed 1 base at V and 5 bases at J, leaving 1 base unmatched. The germline V gene encodes CDR1 WSHSY and CDR2 SAAADI.

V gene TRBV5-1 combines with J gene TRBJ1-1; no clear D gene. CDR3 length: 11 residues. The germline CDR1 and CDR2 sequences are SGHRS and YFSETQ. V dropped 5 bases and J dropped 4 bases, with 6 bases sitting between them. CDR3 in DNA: TGCGCCAGCAGACAGTCCACTGAAGCTTTCTTT. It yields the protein CASRQSTEAFF.